Listed below are T cell receptor delta chains from one sample, sequenced in a study of Vδ1+ human thymocytes. TCRdb called clones anew from the multiplex PCR reads with CATT. This sample yields around 60,000 delta-chain clones, of which about 16% are seen a single time; approximately 0.4% belongs to the top ten. Material: Vdelta1+ gamma-delta thymocytes from the thymus. These receptors were obtained from a girl under three years old who had congenital heart surgery. The CDR3 runs from the conserved cysteine through the conserved F or W. The D gene is left open where the match is weak.

j_call v_call d_call cdr3_aa
TRDJ1 TRDV1 NA CALGDPSLGDTDKLIF
TRDJ1 TRDV1 NA CALGELLSSPFGIFSDKLIF
TRDJ1 TRDV1 NA CALGELPPTVGGRLIF
TRDJ1 TRDV1 NA CALGELTYMRASTDKLIF
TRDJ1 TRDV2 TRDD3 CACDTEVFILGDTRRTDKLIF
TRDJ1 TRDV1 TRDD3 CALGRSSSLTRGILHKLIF
TRDJ1 TRDV1 TRDD3 CALGIALGRLGDTAYTDKLIF
TRDJ1 TRDV1 TRDD3 CALHYSGIRTDKLIF
TRDJ1 TRDV1 NA CALGGPAGYTDKLIF
TRDJ1 TRDV1 TRDD2 CALGALPTLGDVYTDKLIF
TRDJ1 TRDV1 TRDD3 CALGDRPTPGGYAAQLDKLIF
TRDJ1 TRDV2 NA CACDAGSLGSKVELIF
TRDJ1 TRDV1 NA CALGERFLGTGRADKLIF
TRDJ1 TRDV1 TRDD3 CALGELAHPPSWGNKLIF
TRDJ1 TRDV1 NA CALGALPNWGSGGLIF
TRDJ1 TRAV29/DV5 NA CSVLLCSKLGLPKYEVSGGPDKLIF
TRDJ1 TRDV1 TRDD3 CALGEPIDPPLGIRITDKLIF
TRDJ3 TRDV2 NA CACDTDKLGDTGDTRQMFF
TRDJ1 TRDV1 NA CALGEPFLHWGTTDKLIF
TRDJ1 TRDV1 TRDD3 CALGEPRYTRGDTRPSQYTDKLIF
TRDJ1 TRDV1 TRDD3 CALGGDPSYSVLGDTNPDKLIF
TRDJ1 TRDV1 NA CALGEPRTALGHYTDKLIF
TRDJ1 TRDV2 TRDD3 CACDTVTGGYAGWMYTDKLIF
TRDJ1 TRDV1 NA CALGYYSLGVTNDGLIF
TRDJ1 TRDV1 TRDD3 CALGEGRKAGGNTDKLIF